The present TCR beta chain was sequenced within a study of shared clonotypes between healthy human individuals. The wider study: Per donor, three plates held CD4 naive cells, three held CD4 memory, two held CD8 naive and one held CD8 memory. General observations from the study: Sample collection involved blood only; tissue repertoires are likely different.

Trimming at V came to 7 bases and at J to 5 bases, leaving 11 bases not matched to a gene. Germline V CDR1 and CDR2: MDHEN, SYDVKM. The CDR3 covers 15 residues. Terminally differentiated effector memory CD45RA+ cells were excluded by CCR7 positive selection of CD45RO-negative cells. Measured with immunoSEQ multiplex PCR; TCRdb has only the in-frame clones, and not every one. The sample includes around 2,000,000 clones, around 96% of them seen just once. Remarks on this clone: Its antigen is currently unknown.

Source material: naive CD8+ T cells sorted from blood. The chain recombines TRBV28 with TRBJ1-2; 9 positions agree with TRBD1. The sequence came from a man younger than 30 in good health. CDR3 coding DNA: TGTGCCAGCACTCTACAGGGGGCCCTACAATATGGCTACACCTTC. Translated, it gives CASTLQGALQYGYTF.